This passage covers 22 T cell receptor beta chains from one sample sequenced in a study of shared clonotypes between healthy human individuals. Profiling relied on immunoSEQ multiplex PCR, and the TCRdb table lists in-frame clones only, not all of them. The sample consists of 2.5 million or so clones, approximately 92% of them appearing once. The sequencing sample was made of naive CD4+ T cells sorted from blood. Indicated subset: CD45RA+ positively selected. These receptors were obtained from a man between 18 and 29 years old in good health.

This clone has only a few counts. The same CDR3 also results from other DNA sequences found in this sample. The chain employs TRBV30 and TRBJ1-1; a possible D gene is TRBD1 (6 bases). Per the germline V gene, CDR1 is GTSNPN and CDR2 is SVGIG (reference sequence). CDR3 length: 13 residues. Between the trimmed V and J ends, which lost 3 bases and 5 bases, there was a span of 13 bases. The CDR3 sequence: CAWRAGVGTEAFF. Written as DNA, the CDR3 is TGTGCCTGGAGGGCAGGGGTCGGAACTGAAGCTTTCTTT.

This rearrangement joins TRBV6-5 to TRBJ2-3, with TRBD2 identical over 7 bases. CDR3 length: 15 amino acids. Trimming at V came to 5 bases and at J to 3 bases, leaving 8 bases not matched to a gene. CDR1 and CDR2 from the germline V gene are MNHEY and SVGAGI. The CDR3 sequence: CASSRGGTTTDTQYF. The CDR3 coding sequence is TGTGCCAGCAGTCGCGGGGGTACCACTACAGATACGCAGTATTTT.

On this clone: In the same sample, other DNA sequences code for this CDR3. V usage is TRBV5-1 and J usage is TRBJ2-5; the D gene is possibly TRBD2 (5 bases). This CDR3 has 12 residues. From germline, CDR1 is SGHRS and CDR2 YFSETQ. Trimming stripped 5 bases from V and 5 bases from J, with 10 bases between. CDR3 loop: CASSAGEETQYF. CDR3 bases: TGCGCCAGCAGTGCGGGTGAGGAGACCCAGTACTTC.

The chain joins TRBV27 to TRBJ2-5; no definite D call. Germline V gene sequence: CDR1 MNHEY, CDR2 SMNVEV (reference sequence). Trimming stripped 4 bases from V and 5 bases from J, with 11 bases between. The CDR3 covers 13 residues. CDR3 DNA sequence: TGTGCCAGCAGTTCAGTACGTCCGGAGACCCAGTACTTC. Its protein is CASSSVRPETQYF.

CDR3 loop: CASSTGLYYGYTF. CDR3 nucleotides: TGTGCCAGCAGCACGGGACTCTACTATGGCTACACCTTC. This chain connects TRBV7-2 to TRBJ1-2, with D tentatively TRBD1 (5 bases). Trimming removed 5 bases from V and 3 bases from J, with 10 bases in between. CDR1 is SGHTA and CDR2 is FQGNSA in the germline V gene. This CDR3 region has 13 residues.

With regard to this clone: Other DNA sequences of this sample code for an identical CDR3. The V gene is TRBV6-1, the J gene TRBJ1-1, with unresolved D. This CDR3 comprises 13 residues. The germline V and J ends were trimmed by 6 bases and 0 bases, with 8 bases remaining between them. Germline CDR1 is MNHNS and CDR2 is SASEGT. The CDR3 here is CASRPTVNTEAFF. The DNA of the CDR3 is TGTGCCAGCAGGCCAACAGTGAACACTGAAGCTTTCTTT.

This clone was seen once. The rearrangement uses TRBV4-1 and TRBJ1-2; no clear D gene. This CDR3 is 13 amino acids long. V gave up 1 base and J gave up 4 bases, with 7 bases separating them. Germline assignment: CDR1 MGHRA and CDR2 YSYEKL. The CDR3 sequence is CASSQGLGYGYTF. As DNA, the CDR3 is TGCGCCAGCAGCCAAGGTCTCGGCTATGGCTACACCTTC.

This chain uses TRBV19 with TRBJ1-2, with D possibly TRBD1 on 5 matching bases. The CDR3 has 14 residues. From germline, CDR1 is LNHDA and CDR2 SQIVND (reference sequence). V lost 5 bases to trimming and J lost 3 bases, with 13 bases between them. Here the CDR3 DNA reads TGTGCCAGTAGTCACCCGCAGGGCGACTATGGCTACACCTTC. Its protein product is CASSHPQGDYGYTF.

With respect to this clone: Other DNA sequences in this sample translate to the same CDR3. The gene calls are TRBV11-2 and TRBJ2-2, with a tentative D call TRBD2 (5 bases). The germline V gene encodes CDR1 SGHAT and CDR2 FQNNGV. The V and J ends lost 5 bases and 1 base respectively, with 8 bases between them. The CDR3 contains 14 residues. The CDR3 here is CASSPAGNTGELFF. DNA for the CDR3: TGTGCCAGCAGCCCGGCGGGGAACACCGGGGAGCTGTTTTTT.

V and J are TRBV14 and TRBJ2-3; D not certain. V was shortened by 2 bases and J by 1 base, with 7 bases between the two germline ends. This CDR3 has 14 residues. Germline CDR1 is SGHDN and CDR2 is FVKESK. CDR3 residues: CASSQFPGTDTQYF. The CDR3 nucleotides read TGTGCCAGCAGCCAATTTCCAGGCACAGATACGCAGTATTTT.

The gene calls are TRBV10-1 and TRBJ2-5; 8 bases line up with TRBD2. The CDR3 contains 16 residues. V shed 0 bases, J shed 2 bases, and the junction held 5 bases outside the gene matches. Germline V lookup: CDR1 WNHNN, CDR2 SYGVQD (reference sequence). CDR3 sequence reads: CASSESWTSRQETQYF. In nucleotides, the CDR3 is TGCGCCAGCAGTGAGTCCTGGACTAGCAGACAAGAGACCCAGTACTTC.

The chain links TRBV25-1 to TRBJ2-3, with TRBD2 identical over 10 bases. Germline CDR1 MGHDK, CDR2 SYGVNS. The ends lost 10 bases at V and 6 bases at J; junction bases unmatched: 10. This CDR3 spans 14 amino acids. CDR3 residues: CATQTSGVPDTQYF. The CDR3 DNA reads as TGTGCCACACAAACTAGCGGGGTACCGGATACGCAGTATTTT.

This sequence joins TRBV27 and TRBJ1-3; D ambiguous. This CDR3 is 13 amino acids long. V lost 8 bases, J lost 2 bases, and 10 bases lay in between. Germline-derived CDR1 and CDR2 are MNHEY and SMNVEV (reference sequence). CDR3 in amino acids: CASSRGTGNTIYF. Here the CDR3 DNA reads TGTGCCAGCTCCCGGGGTACTGGAAACACCATATATTTT.

The chain employs TRBV6-6 and TRBJ2-1; D is possibly TRBD2 (5 bases). Germline V CDR1 and CDR2: MNHNY, SVGAGI (reference sequence). The V and J ends lost 8 bases and 5 bases respectively, with 16 bases between them. CDR3 length equals 14 residues. The chain's CDR3 is CASFRGPNHNEQFF. CDR3 DNA sequence: TGTGCCAGCTTCCGCGGGCCCAACCACAATGAGCAGTTCTTC.

The chain combines TRBV5-4 with TRBJ2-1, with D possibly matching TRBD2 (5 bases). Germline lookup yields CDR1 SGHNT and CDR2 YYREEE (reference sequence). V was pared by 6 bases and J by 7 bases, with 11 bases between. The CDR3 covers 12 residues. The CDR3 protein is CASTNTGNEQFF. The DNA for the CDR3 is TGTGCCAGCACCAACACGGGGAATGAGCAGTTCTTC.

The rearrangement joins TRBV28 to TRBJ1-3, with a possible D match to TRBD1 (5 bases). Germline values: CDR1 MDHEN, CDR2 SYDVKM. The CDR3 sequence is 15 residues long. Trimming stripped 7 bases from V and 3 bases from J, with 16 bases between. The CDR3 sequence is CASTLGGEIGNTIYF. As DNA, the CDR3 is TGTGCCAGCACCCTCGGGGGGGAGATTGGAAACACCATATATTTT.

The V call is TRBV20-1, the J call TRBJ2-7; the D is unclear. The CDR3 is 11 residues long. Germline-derived CDR1 and CDR2 are DFQATT and SNEGSKA (reference sequence). Trimming removed 7 bases at V and 6 bases at J, with 13 bases between. The CDR3 here is CSGTLNSEQYF. CDR3 in DNA: TGCAGTGGTACGTTGAACAGCGAGCAGTACTTC.

The genes are TRBV5-4 and TRBJ2-2; TRBD1 or TRBD2 may be the D gene (6 bases each). Germline lookup yields CDR1 SGHNT and CDR2 YYREEE (reference sequence). The CDR3 has 16 residues. With 3 bases removed from V and 6 bases from J, the gap between germline ends came to 18 bases. In nucleotides, the CDR3 is TGTGCCAGCAGCTCCCTGACAGGAGGGGGTTCCGGGGAGCTGTTTTTT. Its protein is CASSSLTGGGSGELFF.

This sequence joins TRBV18 and TRBJ2-1, with TRBD2 matching over 13 bases. The CDR3 extends over 17 amino acids. Per the germline V gene, CDR1 is KGHSH and CDR2 is LQKENI. The junction had 7 bases not matched to a gene; V was cut back by 1 base and J by 7 bases. The CDR3 bases are TGTGCCAGCTCACCACTCGGGACTAGCGGGAAGATGAATGAGCAGTTCTTC. This encodes CASSPLGTSGKMNEQFF.

V and J are TRBV6-1 and TRBJ2-7; no reliable D call. CDR1 MNHNS and CDR2 SASEGT come from the germline V gene. Trimming took 3 bases from V and 7 from J, leaving 13 bases between them. The CDR3 totals 13 residues. In nucleotides, the CDR3 is TGTGCCAGCAGTGATAGGATCCTTCTGGAGCAGTACTTC. Translated: CASSDRILLEQYF.

The rearrangement uses TRBV28 and TRBJ1-2, with 11 nucleotides matching TRBD1. Germline values: CDR1 MDHEN, CDR2 SYDVKM. The CDR3 is 16 amino acids. The J segment lost 4 bases and the V segment lost 1 base, leaving 5 bases of the junction unmatched. The chain's CDR3 is CASSLLPGQGVYGYTF. CDR3 DNA: TGTGCCAGCAGTTTATTACCGGGACAGGGGGTCTATGGCTACACCTTC.

This clone was counted once. The gene calls are TRBV2 and TRBJ1-5; TRBD1 agrees at 9 bases. The germline V gene encodes CDR1 SNHLY and CDR2 FYNNEI. V shed 6 bases, J shed 6 bases, and the junction held 9 bases outside the gene matches. This CDR3 region has 15 residues. The CDR3 DNA is TGTGCCAGCAGCCCGGGACAGGGTTTGGTTCAGCCCCAGCATTTT. Translation: CASSPGQGLVQPQHF.